The 4 T cell receptor beta chains listed next were all sequenced from one sample in a study of blood T cell repertoires in COVID-19. TCRdb's copy holds only in-frame clones and misses some; the assay was immunoSEQ multiplex PCR. The sample lists roughly 250,000 clones, more than 75% occurring once. Input material: peripheral blood. The receptor source for this set is a woman in her sixties with active or convalescent COVID-19.

This chain uses TRBV14 with TRBJ1-4; D remains unclear. Germline V gene lookup returns CDR1 SGHDN and CDR2 FVKESK. Deletions cut 4 bases from V and 4 bases from J, with 10 bases between. This CDR3 has 14 residues. The CDR3 DNA follows: TGTGCCAGCAGCCGCGGGATCCTTAATGAAAAACTGTTTTTT. Residues: CASSRGILNEKLFF.

The chain is built from TRBV7-3 and TRBJ1-5, with 7 bases lining up with TRBD1. The CDR3 covers 15 residues. V lost 3 bases, J lost 1 base, and 3 bases stayed unmatched. Germline CDR1 is SGHTA and CDR2 is FQGTGA. CDR3 nucleotide sequence: TGTGCCAGCAGCTTCTCGGGACAGAGCAATCAGCCCCAGCATTTT. It codes for CASSFSGQSNQPQHF.

This chain uses TRBV11-2 with TRBJ1-6; no reliable D call. Trimming cost V 5 bases and J 3 bases, with 11 bases left between them. This CDR3 contains 15 residues. CDR1 SGHAT and CDR2 FQNNGV come from the germline V gene. CDR3 sequence: CASSEQQFYNSPLHF. CDR3 DNA sequence: TGTGCCAGCAGCGAACAGCAATTCTATAATTCACCCCTCCACTTT.

The chain recombines TRBV10-3 with TRBJ1-2; D is perhaps TRBD1 (6 bases). The CDR3 is 15 amino acids. V lost 0 bases and J lost 2, with 10 bases in between. The V gene's germline CDR1 is ENHRY and CDR2 SYGVKD. CDR3: CAISESPDRNYGYTF. The CDR3 nucleotides are TGTGCCATCAGTGAGTCCCCCGACAGGAACTATGGCTACACCTTC.